These T cell receptor beta chains were read from a single sample in a study of neurological immune-mediated disorders. In TCRdb, the 5' RACE reads were re-called with MiXCR into one record per CDR3 protein. The sample has fewer than 90,000 distinct CDR3 sequences, roughly a tenth seen once. Sequenced sample: PBMCs. The receptor set was obtained from a man aged 25-45 years in good health. Both conserved end residues are part of each CDR3. Each record gives: V gene, D gene, J gene, clone size, CDR3 protein, CDR3 DNA. D genes are given only for firm matches. Part of the rows lack a size; the others show once, few, many or a class for expanded clones.

TRBV20-1	-	TRBJ2-6	many	CSAHRDPSGANVLTF	TGCAGTGCCCACAGGGATCCCTCTGGGGCCAACGTCCTGACTTTC
TRBV9	-	TRBJ1-2	many	CASSVVQEYGYTF	TGTGCCAGCAGCGTAGTGCAAGAGTATGGCTACACCTTC
TRBV5-1	TRBD2	TRBJ2-1	many	CASSLVLAGSNEQFF	TGCGCCAGCAGCTTGGTACTAGCGGGCTCCAATGAGCAGTTCTTC
TRBV10-3	-	TRBJ2-4	many	CATGAELKNIQYF	TGTGCCACTGGGGCGGAATTAAAAAACATTCAGTACTTC
TRBV7-6	-	TRBJ2-7	-	CASSEYSFNSYEQYF	TGTGCCAGCAGCGAGTACAGTTTTAACTCCTACGAGCAGTACTTC
TRBV12-3/TRBV12-4	TRBD1	TRBJ2-1	many	CASSSTGDRGRNEQFF	TGTGCCAGCAGTTCCACGGGGGACAGGGGGCGTAATGAGCAGTTCTTC
TRBV15	-	TRBJ1-1	few	CATSSGGATEAFF	TGTGCCACCAGCAGCGGGGGGGCCACTGAAGCTTTCTTT
TRBV7-2	TRBD1	TRBJ2-2	many	CASSSTGALLITGELFF	TGTGCCAGCAGCTCGACAGGGGCTCTCCTAATCACCGGGGAGCTGTTTTTT
TRBV2	TRBD1	TRBJ2-2	many	CASSTGANTGELFF	TGTGCCAGCTCAACAGGGGCGAACACCGGGGAGCTGTTTTTT
TRBV20-1	TRBD1	TRBJ1-2	once	CSAVVQGYYGYTF	TGCAGTGCTGTAGTACAGGGGTACTATGGCTACACCTTC
TRBV12-3/TRBV12-4	-	TRBJ2-4	many	CASSLPPGPIYF	TGTGCCAGCAGCCTACCTCCGGGACCCATCTACTTC
TRBV5-1	TRBD2	TRBJ2-3	many	CASTPAGGNTDTQYF	TGCGCCAGCACCCCAGCGGGAGGCAACACAGATACGCAGTATTTT
TRBV5-1	-	TRBJ1-6	large	CASSCKALAPRVRPPLHF	TGCGCCAGCAGCTGTAAGGCTCTTGCTCCCAGAGTTCGCCCACCCCTCCACTTT
TRBV10-3	TRBD1	TRBJ2-3	many	CAISGETGTDTQYF	TGTGCCATCAGTGGGGAGACAGGGACAGATACGCAGTATTTT
TRBV5-1	TRBD1	TRBJ2-7	many	CASSLVDRGSEQYF	TGCGCCAGCAGCTTGGTGGACAGGGGGTCCGAGCAGTACTTC
TRBV29-1	TRBD1	TRBJ2-7	many	CSVSTGVQGYEQYF	TGCAGCGTTTCCACAGGGGTCCAGGGCTACGAGCAGTACTTC
TRBV12-3/TRBV12-4	TRBD1	TRBJ2-7	many	CASSATGNEQYF	TGTGCCAGTTCCGCGACAGGGAACGAGCAGTACTTC
TRBV28	-	TRBJ2-1	many	CASSFGGVAYNEQFF	TGTGCCAGCAGTTTCGGGGGAGTAGCCTACAATGAGCAGTTCTTC
TRBV7-9	TRBD1	TRBJ2-5	many	CAINDRGQGETQYF	TGTGCCATCAACGACAGGGGGCAAGGGGAGACCCAGTACTTC
TRBV12-3/TRBV12-4	-	TRBJ1-2	few	CASGRQGGGYTF	TGTGCCAGCGGGAGGCAGGGCGGGGGCTACACCTTC
TRBV20-1	TRBD2	TRBJ2-5	many	CSAMGHQLAGGFETQYF	TGCAGTGCAATGGGACATCAGCTAGCGGGAGGCTTTGAGACCCAGTACTTC
TRBV7-9	-	TRBJ2-7	many	CASSLVPLSYEQYF	TGTGCCAGCAGCTTAGTCCCGCTCTCCTACGAGCAGTACTTC
TRBV5-1	-	TRBJ2-7	once	CASSPKATYEQYF	TGCGCCAGCAGTCCCAAGGCCACCTACGAGCAGTACTTC
TRBV5-1	TRBD1	TRBJ2-3	-	CASSLEGGGRTDTQYF	TGCGCCAGCAGCTTGGAAGGGGGCGGAAGGACAGATACGCAGTATTTT
TRBV28	-	TRBJ2-7	many	CASSFSLMYEQYF	TGTGCCAGCAGTTTTTCCCTTATGTACGAGCAGTACTTC
TRBV7-2	TRBD2	TRBJ2-1	few	CASSFSGRGNEQFF	TGTGCCAGCAGCTTTAGCGGGAGAGGCAATGAGCAGTTCTTC
TRBV12-3/TRBV12-4	-	TRBJ2-6	many	CASSPPGNSGANVLTF	TGTGCCAGCAGCCCACCCGGGAACTCTGGGGCCAACGTCCTGACTTTC
TRBV14	-	TRBJ2-5	many	CASSQEDGRETQYF	TGTGCCAGCAGCCAAGAGGACGGTAGGGAGACCCAGTACTTC
TRBV10-3	-	TRBJ1-5	many	CAISERDPREPQHF	TGTGCCATCAGTGAACGCGATCCCAGGGAGCCCCAGCATTTT
TRBV20-1	TRBD2	TRBJ2-1	many	CSPRAGGSYNEQFF	TGCAGTCCGAGAGCGGGAGGCTCCTACAATGAGCAGTTCTTC
TRBV14	-	TRBJ2-1	many	CASSQGLAQRQFF	TGTGCCAGCAGCCAAGGTCTAGCGCAGCGACAGTTCTTC
TRBV5-1	TRBD2	TRBJ2-7	many	CASSSTSGSIYEQYF	TGCGCCAGCAGCTCGACTAGCGGGAGTATCTACGAGCAGTACTTC
TRBV21-1	-	TRBJ2-5	many	CASSFRTGTVETQYF	TGTGCCAGCAGCTTCCGGACAGGGACGGTTGAGACCCAGTACTTC
TRBV7-8	-	TRBJ1-1	many	CASSLEVGVIAFF	TGTGCCAGCAGCTTAGAGGTCGGGGTTATAGCTTTCTTT
TRBV12-3/TRBV12-4	-	TRBJ2-1	many	CASKPPLSDEQFF	TGTGCCAGCAAACCACCCCTCAGCGATGAGCAGTTCTTC
TRBV28	-	TRBJ2-4	-	CASSSPRTKNIQYF	TGTGCCAGCAGTTCCCCACGGACCAAAAACATTCAGTACTTC
TRBV7-2	-	TRBJ2-7	many	CASSLGARSYEQYF	TGTGCCAGCAGCTTAGGTGCGCGGTCCTACGAGCAGTACTTC
TRBV7-8	-	TRBJ2-1	-	CASSLAGVTVEQFF	TGTGCCAGCAGCTTAGCTGGCGTTACTGTTGAGCAGTTCTTC
TRBV12-3/TRBV12-4	-	TRBJ1-5	few	CASSEYGGASNQPQHF	TGTGCCAGCAGCGAATATGGGGGTGCGAGCAATCAGCCCCAGCATTTT
TRBV20-1	TRBD2	TRBJ2-7	many	CSARDVRREGEQYF	TGCAGTGCTAGAGATGTAAGGCGGGAGGGCGAGCAGTACTTC
TRBV7-3	TRBD2	TRBJ2-2	many	CASSLRTSGRGLVGELFF	TGTGCCAGCAGCTTAAGGACTAGCGGGAGAGGCTTGGTCGGGGAGCTGTTTTTT